Described below is a single T cell receptor beta chain sequence and its context. What it recognizes is unknown. In every patient, relapse followed autologous stem cell transplantation, while exposure to brentuximab vedotin differed. Best responses fell into complete response, partial response or progressive disease. Germline V gene sequence: CDR1 GTSNPN, CDR2 SVGIG (reference sequence). CDR3 length equals 14 residues. Between the trimmed V and J ends, which lost 4 bases and 1 base, there was a span of 8 bases. This sample was included in a study of PD-1 blockade in classical Hodgkin lymphoma. Study-wide results and limits: Why the repertoires differ is still unclear, perhaps disease activity or prior therapy. Newly diagnosed patients had baseline TCR diversity that was reportedly lower than that of healthy donors. Significant TCR diversity gains by C4D1 occurred in CD4+ but not CD8+ cells.

The table came from immunoSEQ multiplex PCR; TCRdb's copy has only in-frame clones and leaves some out. The profile covers approximately 99,000 clones, with about 88% appearing a single time and just under 20% taken by the ten largest. The sequencing here drew on peripheral blood mononuclear cells (PBMCs), taken before the second cycle of nivolumab. The chain combines TRBV30 with TRBJ2-6; a weak D match, TRBD1 (5 bases). The TCR was taken from a human donor with classical Hodgkin lymphoma. CDR3 sequence (DNA): TGTGCCTGGACCCAGGGTTCTGGGGCCAACGTCCTGACTTTC. This codes for CAWTQGSGANVLTF.